A single sample gave rise to the 31 T cell receptor beta chains below, sequenced in a study of T cell repertoires in cytomegalovirus infection. TCRdb independently ran MiXCR on the reads; one entry per CDR3 protein. The top ten hold 85% to 90% of the sample, which has under 50,000 distinct CDR3 sequences, about 21% seen once. These receptors' targets are unknown. The sequences come from CD8+ T cells from cultured PBMCs, collected from culture after CMV antigen stimulation. These receptors all come from a human donor in good health (CMV status not recorded). Some clones in this sample may be carry-over from other donors' samples.

Turning to this clonotype: Possible read error: a much larger clone is one base away. The chain combines TRBV6-6 with TRBJ2-4; a possible D gene is TRBD1 (6 bases). Trimming pared 6 bases from V and 12 bases from J, leaving 15 bases between. CDR1 MNHNY and CDR2 SVGAGI come from the germline V gene (reference sequence). The CDR3 is 12 amino acids. The CDR3 coding sequence is TGTGCCAGCAGCCGCGCCCTGGACAGTCAGTACTTC. Protein: CASSRALDSQYF.

The DNA for the CDR3 is TGTGCCAGCAGCTTAGAGATCAGGGCCTACGAGCAGTACTTC. The encoded protein is CASSLEIRAYEQYF. V usage is TRBV7-8 and J usage is TRBJ2-7, with TRBD1 as a possible D gene (5 bases). The length of the CDR3 is 14 residues. Germline V gives CDR1 SGHVS, CDR2 FQNEAQ. V was pared by 1 base and J by 2 bases, with 9 bases between.

A few counts support this clonotype. V usage is TRBV7-9 and J usage is TRBJ2-7, with D perhaps being TRBD1 or TRBD2 (7 bases each). The V end lost 7 bases, the J end lost 1 base, and 17 bases lay between the germline ends. The germline gives CDR1 SEHNR, CDR2 FQNEAQ (reference sequence). The CDR3 length is 15 residues. In nucleotides, the CDR3 is TGTGCCAGCACCCCATCGGGGGGACAGTCCTACGAGCAGTACTTC. Protein sequence: CASTPSGGQSYEQYF. Filled out from reference TRBV7-9 and TRBJ2-7, the complete variable domain reads DTGVSQNPRHKITKRGQNVTFRCDPISEHNRLYWYRQTLGQGPEFLTYFQNEAQLEKSRLLSDRFSAERPKGSFSTLEIQRTEQGDSAMYLCASTPSGGQSYEQYFGPGTRLTVT.

Written as DNA, the CDR3 is TGTGCCAGCAGTGACTCGCCGGGCACAGATACGCAGTATTTT. It is translated as CASSDSPGTDTQYF. The J gene is TRBJ2-3, the V gene TRBV6-4, with D unresolved. Per germline, CDR1 MRHNA and CDR2 SNTAGT. V dropped 0 bases and J dropped 1 base, with 5 bases sitting between them. The CDR3 runs 14 residues.

This rearrangement joins TRBV16 to TRBJ2-1; TRBD1 might be the D (5 bases). The V end was cut by 4 bases, the J end by 6 bases, with 16 bases between. This CDR3 spans 15 amino acids. Germline-derived CDR1 and CDR2 are KGHSY and FQNENV. The CDR3 spells CASSPRQGGGNEQFF. The CDR3 coding sequence is TGTGCCAGCAGCCCCCGGCAGGGCGGCGGCAATGAGCAGTTCTTC. Full variable domain (missing parts from reference TRBV16 and TRBJ2-1): GEEVAQTPKHLVRGEGQKAKLYCAPIKGHSYVFWYQQVLKNEFKFLISFQNENVFDETGMPKERFSAKCLPNSPCSLEIQATKLEDSAVYFCASSPRQGGGNEQFFGPGTRLTVL.

There are a few counts of this clonotype. The chain recombines TRBV29-1 with TRBJ1-1; D is unresolved. Trimming stripped 2 bases from V and 3 bases from J, with 16 bases between. CDR1 is SQVTM and CDR2 is ANQGSEA in the germline V gene. The length of the CDR3 is 15 residues. The CDR3: CSVEPSSDVDTEAFF. CDR3 DNA: TGCAGCGTTGAACCTTCCTCGGACGTGGACACTGAAGCTTTCTTT.

In this sample, this clonotype turned up a few times. The chain carries TRBV19 and TRBJ2-1; a weak D match, TRBD2 (6 bases). There are 16 residues in the CDR3. The germline CDR1 and CDR2 sequences are LNHDA and SQIVND (reference sequence). V gave up 5 bases and J gave up 8 bases, with 22 bases separating them. CDR3 nucleotide sequence: TGTGCCAGTAGTCTAAAACTAGCCCGGAATAGGGATGAGCAGTTCTTC. Translation gives CASSLKLARNRDEQFF.

The rearrangement joins TRBV7-2 to TRBJ2-1, with no clear D. CDR3 length equals 15 residues. Looked up from germline, CDR1 is SGHTA and CDR2 is FQGNSA. Trimming cost V 2 bases and J 3 bases, with 11 bases left between them. CDR3 bases: TGTGCCAGCAGCTTAAGTGGCTACGTCTACAATGAGCAGTTCTTC. Translating gives CASSLSGYVYNEQFF.

The sample holds a few counts of this clonotype. The chain couples TRBV5-1 to TRBJ2-7; tentative D call: TRBD2 (6 bases). The V and J ends lost 5 bases and 7 bases respectively, with 16 bases between them. Germline CDR1 reads SGHRS; CDR2 reads YFSETQ. The CDR3 totals 13 residues. CDR3 in DNA: TGCGCCAGCAGAGGAGGGGATTCGAGGGAGCAGTACTTC. This encodes CASRGGDSREQYF.

Only a few counts were recorded for this clonotype. This chain connects TRBV27 to TRBJ1-2; 7 nucleotides match TRBD1. There are 15 residues in the CDR3. Per germline, CDR1 MNHEY and CDR2 SMNVEV (reference sequence). V dropped 5 bases and J dropped 8; count of bases not matched to a gene: 14. The CDR3 bases are TGTGCCAGCAGTCGCCTTAACAGGGGAGCATTGGGCTACACCTTC. The encoded protein is CASSRLNRGALGYTF.

With respect to this clonotype: An end of the junction does not agree with germline; a read error may underlie this. The chain uses TRBV7-6 and TRBJ2-1; D is uncertain. Germline CDR1 reads SGHVS; CDR2 reads FNYEAQ. The CDR3 is 14 amino acids. CDR3 nucleotide sequence: TGTGCCAGCAGTTTAGATGGCACCTACAATGAGCAGTTCTTC. Protein: CASSLDGTYNEQFF.

V and J are TRBV15 and TRBJ2-7; TRBD1 might be the D (6 bases). The ends were cut back, 0 bases at V and 5 bases at J, with 17 bases in the middle. Germline CDR1 and CDR2: LNHNV and YYDKDF (reference sequence). The CDR3 loop spans 16 amino acids. The CDR3 nucleotides read TGTGCCACCAGCAGAGATATGACAGGACGTCTTAACGAGCAGTACTTC. Translation gives CATSRDMTGRLNEQYF. The full variable domain, with the rest looked up from reference TRBV15 and TRBJ2-7, is DAMVIQNPRYQVTQFGKPVTLSCSQTLNHNVMYWYQQKSSQAPKLLFHYYDKDFNNEADTPDNFQSRRPNTSFCFLDIRSPGLGDTAMYLCATSRDMTGRLNEQYFGPGTRLTVT.

This clonotype came up a few times. The genes are TRBV7-2 and TRBJ1-2; D is undetermined. V was shortened by 1 base and J by 8 bases, with 11 bases between the two germline ends. The CDR3 is made up of 13 amino acids. Germline CDR1 and CDR2: SGHTA and FQGNSA. DNA for the CDR3: TGTGCCAGCAGCTTAGAGTCCAGTTTGGGCTACACCTTC. Residues: CASSLESSLGYTF.

V gene TRBV7-2 combines with J gene TRBJ2-3; 10 bases match TRBD2. Trimming at V came to 2 bases and at J to 2 bases, leaving 4 bases not matched to a gene. This CDR3 has 16 residues. The germline gives CDR1 SGHTA, CDR2 FQGNSA. CDR3 amino acids: CASSLRLAGLTDTQYF. The DNA for the CDR3 is TGTGCCAGCAGCTTACGACTAGCGGGCCTCACAGATACGCAGTATTTT.

The sample holds one count of this clonotype. The rearrangement joins TRBV12-3 or TRBV12-4 to TRBJ2-3; a possible D gene is TRBD2 (5 bases). The CDR3 sequence is 15 residues long. The V end was cut by 1 base, the J end by 0 bases, with 8 bases between. CDR3 amino acids: CASSLGADSTDTQYF. CDR3 sequence (DNA): TGTGCCAGCAGTTTAGGAGCGGATAGCACAGATACGCAGTATTTT.

The chain couples TRBV4-1 to TRBJ1-1; 8 bases are shared with TRBD1. The CDR3 consists of 13 residues. V shed 10 bases, J shed 5 bases, and the junction held 9 bases outside the gene matches. The germline CDR1 and CDR2 sequences are MGHRA and YSYEKL. CDR3 in amino acids: CATRTGGGTEAFF. The CDR3 region has the DNA TGCGCCACCCGAACAGGGGGAGGGACTGAAGCTTTCTTT.

In this sample, this clonotype turned up a few times. The chain couples TRBV6-1 to TRBJ1-2; D is possibly TRBD1 (6 bases). This CDR3 is built from 14 residues. The ends were cut back, 5 bases at V and 6 bases at J, with 16 bases in the middle. The germline gives CDR1 MNHNS, CDR2 SASEGT. The CDR3 sequence: CASSWGPGADGYTF. For the CDR3, the DNA is TGTGCCAGCAGTTGGGGACCGGGGGCAGATGGCTACACCTTC.

The gene calls are TRBV12-3 or TRBV12-4 and TRBJ1-1, with D possibly TRBD1 on 6 matching bases. V shed 3 bases and J shed 5 bases, with 13 bases lying between them. The CDR3 has 14 residues. The DNA of the CDR3 is TGTGCCAGCAGTTTTGGGTGGACAGTGACTGAAGCTTTCTTT. Translation: CASSFGWTVTEAFF.

This clonotype was counted between two and nine times. The V gene is TRBV12-3 or TRBV12-4, the J gene TRBJ2-1, with D perhaps matching TRBD2 (5 bases). The V gene lost 5 bases and the J gene lost 9 bases, with 14 bases spanning the gap. CDR3 length: 13 amino acids. In DNA form, the CDR3 reads TGTGCCAGCAGTACGGACGGAGGCATTGAGCAGTTCTTC. Its protein is CASSTDGGIEQFF.

V gene TRBV7-9 combines with J gene TRBJ2-1, with unresolved D. Germline V CDR1 and CDR2: SEHNR, FQNEAQ (reference sequence). The length of the CDR3 is 13 residues. V was shortened by 4 bases and J by 7 bases, with 11 bases between the two germline ends. The chain's CDR3 is CASSSASWNEQFF. The CDR3 DNA reads TGTGCCAGCAGCTCGGCCTCATGGAATGAGCAGTTCTTC.

The chain employs TRBV7-9 and TRBJ2-3; 8 bases agree with TRBD2. The junction had 4 bases not matched to a gene; V was cut back by 6 bases and J by 2 bases. The V gene's germline CDR1 is SEHNR and CDR2 FQNEAQ (reference sequence). This CDR3 region has 14 residues. The CDR3 here is CASRPSGLTDTQYF. In DNA, the CDR3 is TGTGCCAGCAGGCCTAGCGGGCTCACAGATACGCAGTATTTT.

This clonotype occurred a few times. A read error may produce the germline difference seen at one junction end. V and J are TRBV7-2 and TRBJ2-7; D might be TRBD1 (6 bases). The CDR3 sequence is 11 residues long. Germline V CDR1 and CDR2: SGHTA, FQGNSA. CDR3 loop: CASSSSRGFIF. For the CDR3, the DNA is TGTGCCAGCAGTTCCAGCAGGGGTTTTATCTTC.

The rearrangement joins TRBV19 to TRBJ1-5; D unclear. Germline CDR1 is LNHDA and CDR2 is SQIVND (reference sequence). The CDR3 is 13 amino acids. V lost 1 base, J lost 1 base, and 2 bases lay in between. The CDR3 spells CASSIASNQPQHF. The CDR3 bases are TGTGCCAGTAGTATAGCGAGCAATCAGCCCCAGCATTTT.

This clonotype showed up just once. V is TRBV11-2 and J is TRBJ1-2; D is undetermined. In germline, CDR1 is SGHAT, CDR2 FQNNGV. The CDR3 loop spans 12 amino acids. V was shortened by 5 bases and J by 4 bases, with 8 bases between the two germline ends. The CDR3 sequence: CASSTDIYGYTF. Written as DNA, the CDR3 is TGTGCCAGCAGCACAGACATCTATGGCTACACCTTC.

The genes are TRBV6-4 and TRBJ1-1; D not certain. The CDR3 extends over 11 amino acids. CDR1 and CDR2 (germline): MRHNA, SNTAGT. V was cut by 6 bases and J by 5 bases, with 7 bases left in between. Here the CDR3 reads CASRGGTEAFF. CDR3 nucleotides: TGTGCCAGCAGAGGAGGGACTGAAGCTTTCTTT.

The V call is TRBV12-3 or TRBV12-4, the J call TRBJ2-7; 9 bases are a match to TRBD2. The CDR3 consists of 14 residues. V shed 6 bases, J shed 4 bases, and the junction held 7 bases outside the gene matches. The CDR3, as DNA: TGTGCCAGCAGCGTAGCGGGGGTAACTTACGAGCAGTACTTC. It encodes CASSVAGVTYEQYF.

The CDR3 nucleotides read TGCGCCAGCAGCCAAGAGGGTAGAGAAGTCTACGAGCAGTACTTC. Its protein product is CASSQEGREVYEQYF. This chain uses TRBV4-1 with TRBJ2-7; D is ambiguous. This CDR3 contains 15 residues. V was shortened by 0 bases and J by 3 bases, with 12 bases between the two germline ends. CDR1 MGHRA and CDR2 YSYEKL come from the germline V gene.

There are a few counts of this clonotype. This sequence joins TRBV7-9 and TRBJ2-2, with D unresolved. The CDR3 has 13 residues. Germline V gives CDR1 SEHNR, CDR2 FQNEAQ (reference sequence). V was pared by 1 base and J by 6 bases, with 6 bases between. The CDR3 sequence is CASSLGRPGELFF. Written as DNA, the CDR3 is TGTGCCAGCAGCTTAGGTCGTCCCGGGGAGCTGTTTTTT.

The CDR3 region is CASTGTSGGLDTQYF. The CDR3 DNA reads TGTGCCAGCACTGGGACTAGCGGGGGATTGGATACGCAGTATTTT. The rearrangement joins TRBV12-3 or TRBV12-4 to TRBJ2-3; 14 bases are a match to TRBD2. Trimming took 7 bases from V and 6 from J; bases not matched to a gene: 6. There are 15 residues in the CDR3.

This clonotype was picked up a small number of times. This chain uses TRBV28 with TRBJ1-6; D remains ambiguous. Trimming pared 5 bases from V and 6 bases from J, leaving 11 bases between. This CDR3 spans 14 amino acids. From germline, CDR1 is MDHEN and CDR2 SYDVKM. The CDR3 coding sequence is TGTGCCAGCAGTACCGGGGTTTCTAATTCACCCCTCCACTTT. It encodes CASSTGVSNSPLHF.

The chain employs TRBV7-2 and TRBJ2-1, with no clear D. This CDR3 is built from 13 residues. Germline V lookup: CDR1 SGHTA, CDR2 FQGNSA. V lost 4 bases, J lost 1 base, and 5 bases lay in between. In DNA form, the CDR3 reads TGTGCCAGCAGCTCTTATTCCTACAATGAGCAGTTCTTC. This sequence encodes CASSSYSYNEQFF.